This entry lists 32 T cell receptor beta chains sequenced from one sample in a study of cytomegalovirus exposure and HLA in healthy donors. 13 Jbeta primers and 60 Vbeta primers were used for the PCR. Libraries were prepared by immunoSEQ multiplex PCR; TCRdb keeps only in-frame clonotypes and omits some of them. The sample carries nearly 200,000 clones, 60% to 80% recorded once. The specimen sequenced was PBMCs. Receptors were obtained from a woman aged 30 to 39 in good health and CMV-seropositive.

V is TRBV4-1 and J is TRBJ1-6, with a possible D match to TRBD1 (6 bases). Germline-derived CDR1 and CDR2 are MGHRA and YSYEKL. The CDR3 runs to 15 residues. Trimming removed 3 bases at V and 4 bases at J, with 10 bases between. The CDR3 protein is CASSQGATYNSPLHF. In DNA form, the CDR3 reads TGCGCCAGCAGCCAGGGGGCGACGTATAATTCACCCCTCCACTTT.

As DNA, the CDR3 is TGTGCCAGCAGCCCCCAGGGGGCGGGTGTAGGTGGCTACACCTTC. Translating it yields CASSPQGAGVGGYTF. The chain links TRBV28 to TRBJ1-2; the match to TRBD1 covers 8 bases. The CDR3 spans 15 residues. Germline CDR1 reads MDHEN; CDR2 reads SYDVKM. V lost 6 bases and J lost 7; bases outside the gene matches: 13.

The J gene is TRBJ2-5, the V gene TRBV6-5; 12 bases are a match to TRBD2. V was pared by 4 bases and J by 7 bases, with 1 base of the junction left unmatched. Germline values: CDR1 MNHEY, CDR2 SVGAGI. The CDR3 has 13 residues. The CDR3 nucleotides are TGTGCCAGCAGTTCGGGACTAGCGGGGACCCAGTACTTC. This codes for CASSSGLAGTQYF.

The chain couples TRBV11-2 to TRBJ2-5, with TRBD2 as a possible D gene (6 bases). The J call may be faulty, since TRBJ2-7 better matches the DNA end. This CDR3 comprises 13 residues. In germline, CDR1 is SGHAT, CDR2 FQNNGV. CDR3 bases: TGTGCCAGCAGCTTAGCGGGAGTCTACGAGCAGTACTTC. Protein: CASSLAGVYEQYF.

V usage is TRBV7-2 and J usage is TRBJ2-3; D possibly corresponds to TRBD1 (5 bases). This CDR3 region has 14 residues. Trimming removed 4 bases from V and 3 bases from J, with 11 bases in between. Germline V lookup: CDR1 SGHTA, CDR2 FQGNSA. CDR3 amino acids: CASSSQGRTDTQYF. The CDR3 DNA is TGTGCCAGCAGCTCCCAGGGTAGGACAGATACGCAGTATTTT.

The rearrangement links TRBV9 to TRBJ1-4; D remains unclear. V shed 4 bases and J shed 8 bases, with 18 bases lying between them. Germline V gene lookup returns CDR1 SGDLS and CDR2 YYNGEE. This CDR3 region has 15 residues. CDR3 protein: CASSLLNGNSEKLFF. CDR3 nucleotides: TGTGCCAGCAGCCTTCTAAACGGAAACAGCGAAAAACTGTTTTTT. Variable domain in full (rest from reference TRBV9 and TRBJ1-4): DSGVTQTPKHLITATGQRVTLRCSPRSGDLSVYWYQQSLDQGLQFLIQYYNGEERAKGNILERFSAQQFPDLHSELNLSSLELGDSALYFCASSLLNGNSEKLFFGSGTQLSVL.

The V and J genes are TRBV6-1 and TRBJ1-2, with D uncertain. The V gene lost 4 bases and the J gene lost 4 bases, with 10 bases spanning the gap. Germline-derived CDR1 and CDR2 are MNHNS and SASEGT. CDR3 length equals 13 residues. Written as DNA, the CDR3 is TGTGCCAGCAGTGTCCCCCCGTTCTATGGCTACACCTTC. This encodes CASSVPPFYGYTF.

This chain joins TRBV9 and TRBJ2-7; TRBD2 is a possible D gene (6 bases). From germline, CDR1 is SGDLS and CDR2 YYNGEE. This CDR3 region has 14 residues. Trimming left V 6 bases short and J 0 bases short, with 13 bases between. The CDR3 reads CASTRTTSSYEQYF. The CDR3 region has the DNA TGTGCCAGCACCCGGACTACTAGCTCCTACGAGCAGTACTTC.

This chain links TRBV18 with TRBJ2-2, with 12 nucleotides matching TRBD2. Trimming took 3 bases from V and 5 from J; bases not matched to a gene: 1. Germline lookup yields CDR1 KGHSH and CDR2 LQKENI. This CDR3 comprises 15 residues. The CDR3 protein is CASSPGLAGTGELFF. The CDR3 DNA is TGTGCCAGCTCACCTGGACTAGCGGGGACCGGGGAGCTGTTTTTT.

This clone showed up just once. The CDR3 coding sequence is TGTGCCAGCAGTTTGATGGGACAGGGAACCTACGAGCAGTACTTC. Its protein is CASSLMGQGTYEQYF. V usage is TRBV6-5 and J usage is TRBJ2-7; 9 nucleotides agree with TRBD1. The CDR3 sequence is 15 residues long. Germline assignment: CDR1 MNHEY and CDR2 SVGAGI. The V and J ends lost 4 bases and 2 bases, in that order; junction bases with no gene match: 6.

This chain uses TRBV5-1 with TRBJ2-3; 8 nucleotides align to TRBD2. This CDR3 is 15 amino acids long. Trimming at V came to 4 bases and at J to 1 base, leaving 5 bases not matched to a gene. Germline V gene sequence: CDR1 SGHRS, CDR2 YFSETQ. CDR3 DNA: TGCGCCAGCAGCACCTATAGCGGGGGCACAGATACGCAGTATTTT. Encoded protein: CASSTYSGGTDTQYF.

CDR3 coding DNA: TGCGCCAGCTATGGGGGAGGGCGGACAGATACGCAGTATTTT. Its protein is CASYGGGRTDTQYF. V usage is TRBV5-1 and J usage is TRBJ2-3; the match to TRBD2 covers 7 bases. With V trimmed by 7 bases and J by 3 bases, 8 bases remained unmatched. Germline-derived CDR1 and CDR2 are SGHRS and YFSETQ. This CDR3 is 14 amino acids long.

The chain combines TRBV7-3 with TRBJ2-2, with a tentative D call TRBD1 (6 bases). Germline V CDR1 and CDR2: SGHTA, FQGTGA. V was clipped by 1 base and J by 4 bases, with 16 bases between them. The CDR3 length is 17 residues. The CDR3 DNA follows: TGTGCCAGCAGCTTAAGGGCCCGGGACACCATCACCGGGGAGCTGTTTTTT. Its translation is CASSLRARDTITGELFF.

This clone showed up just once. V gene TRBV7-7 combines with J gene TRBJ2-7; 7 positions match TRBD2. Trimming took 6 bases from V and 3 from J; bases not matched to a gene: 5. This CDR3 region has 13 residues. Germline CDR1 is SSHAT and CDR2 is FNYEAQ (reference sequence). The CDR3 loop is CASSTGTNYEQYF. CDR3 nucleotides: TGTGCCAGCAGTACCGGGACTAACTACGAGCAGTACTTC.

The CDR3 region is CASSQRGGTQYF. The DNA for the CDR3 is TGTGCCAGCAGCCAGAGGGGGGGGACCCAGTACTTC. The V gene is TRBV7-7, the J gene TRBJ2-5, with D possibly matching TRBD2 (7 bases). This CDR3 contains 12 residues. Germline values: CDR1 SSHAT, CDR2 FNYEAQ (reference sequence). The ends were cut back, 5 bases at V and 7 bases at J, with 11 bases in the middle.

CDR3 in amino acids: CASSLDSMSYNEQFF. The CDR3 nucleotides read TGCGCCAGCAGCTTGGATAGCATGTCCTACAATGAGCAGTTCTTC. The rearrangement uses TRBV5-1 and TRBJ2-1; no clear D gene. CDR3 size: 15 residues. In germline, CDR1 is SGHRS, CDR2 YFSETQ. Trimming shortened V by 0 bases and J by 1 base, and 8 bases separated the two germline ends.

This clone has a single count. The gene calls are TRBV14 and TRBJ2-1, with 9 bases matching TRBD2. Germline CDR1 SGHDN, CDR2 FVKESK. This CDR3 contains 16 residues. V was clipped by 4 bases and J by 6 bases; unmatched bases: 10. The CDR3 is CASSRVSGSGSNEQFF. As DNA, the CDR3 is TGTGCCAGCAGCCGCGTTAGCGGGAGTGGAAGCAATGAGCAGTTCTTC. Using reference TRBV14 and TRBJ2-1 for the parts outside the CDR3, the full variable domain is EAGVTQFPSHSVIEKGQTVTLRCDPISGHDNLYWYRRVMGKEIKFLLHFVKESKQDESGMPNNRFLAERTGGTYSTLKVQPAELEDSGVYFCASSRVSGSGSNEQFFGPGTRLTVL.

This clone occurred once. The V and J genes are TRBV6-1 and TRBJ1-2; TRBD1 aligns across 7 bases. The CDR3 length is 14 residues. The germline V gene encodes CDR1 MNHNS and CDR2 SASEGT. Trimming cost V 2 bases and J 7 bases; bases outside gene matches: 7. In nucleotides, the CDR3 is TGTGCCAGCAGTGAATCTGGCGCAGGGGGTGGCTACACCTTC. This sequence encodes CASSESGAGGGYTF.

The chain employs TRBV5-6 and TRBJ2-7; TRBD1 matches 8 bases. The J segment lost 3 bases and the V segment lost 4 bases, leaving 6 bases of the junction unmatched. CDR3 length: 14 amino acids. Germline V lookup: CDR1 SGHDT, CDR2 YYEEEE. CDR3 sequence (DNA): TGTGCCAGCAGCCCGAGGGACAGGCGCTACGAGCAGTACTTC. Translating gives CASSPRDRRYEQYF.

This clone has more than one count but fewer than ten. The genes are TRBV7-2 and TRBJ2-7, with TRBD2 matching over 9 bases. The junction had 6 bases not matched to a gene; V was cut back by 2 bases and J by 4 bases. This CDR3 is 15 amino acids long. Looked up from germline, CDR1 is SGHTA and CDR2 is FQGNSA. CDR3 residues: CASSLRPSGVYEQYF. The CDR3 DNA reads as TGTGCCAGCAGCTTACGGCCTAGCGGGGTATACGAGCAGTACTTC.

This clone was found a few times. The chain combines TRBV6-6 with TRBJ1-4; D might be TRBD1 (5 bases). The CDR3 contains 14 residues. Trimming cost V 7 bases and J 4 bases, with 13 bases left between them. Germline V CDR1 and CDR2: MNHNY, SVGAGI (reference sequence). The CDR3 sequence is CASTNTGVNEKLFF. The CDR3 DNA reads as TGTGCCAGCACCAACACAGGAGTTAATGAAAAACTGTTTTTT.

This chain connects TRBV28 to TRBJ2-5, with D tentatively TRBD1 (6 bases). This CDR3 spans 12 amino acids. Germline CDR1 MDHEN, CDR2 SYDVKM. The germline V and J ends were trimmed by 10 bases and 7 bases, with 16 bases remaining between them. CDR3 sequence reads: CATQLSQGTQYF. CDR3 sequence (DNA): TGTGCCACCCAATTATCACAGGGGACCCAGTACTTC.

The V call is TRBV7-2, the J call TRBJ2-7; no clear D. V was trimmed by 7 bases and J by 0 bases, leaving 13 bases between them. Germline V gene data show CDR1 as SGHTA and CDR2 as FQGNSA. The CDR3 is made up of 14 amino acids. CDR3 residues: CASIPNRGSYEQYF. CDR3 bases: TGTGCCAGCATCCCAAATCGAGGCTCCTACGAGCAGTACTTC. The full variable domain, rest sourced from reference TRBV7-2 and TRBJ2-7, is GAGVSQSPSNKVTEKGKDVELRCDPISGHTALYWYRQSLGQGLEFLIYFQGNSAPDKSGLPSDRFSAERTGGSVSTLTIQRTQQEDSAVYLCASIPNRGSYEQYFGPGTRLTVT.

As DNA, the CDR3 is TGTGCCAGCAGGACGAAAGGACTAGCGGGAGACGAGCAGTACTTC. Protein product: CASRTKGLAGDEQYF. V is TRBV25-1 and J is TRBJ2-7, with TRBD2 matching 13 bases. Germline V gives CDR1 MGHDK, CDR2 SYGVNS. The CDR3 is made up of 15 amino acids. The trim removed 6 bases at V and 5 bases at J, leaving 7 bases unmatched.

The chain has TRBV7-3 and TRBJ2-1, with D possibly TRBD2 on 6 matching bases. Per the germline V gene, CDR1 is SGHTA and CDR2 is FQGTGA. The CDR3 covers 16 residues. V lost 5 bases, J lost 6 bases, and 20 bases lay in between. The CDR3 loop is CASSLFASMGGNEQFF. Written as DNA, the CDR3 is TGTGCCAGCAGCCTTTTTGCTTCCATGGGGGGCAATGAGCAGTTCTTC.

This clone appeared a single time. V and J are TRBV28 and TRBJ2-1, with TRBD2 matching over 10 bases. CDR3 length: 16 amino acids. The germline V gene encodes CDR1 MDHEN and CDR2 SYDVKM. Unmatched junction bases numbered 9, after V lost 5 bases and J lost 5 bases. CDR3 amino acids: CASSPPSGRQDNEQFF. The CDR3 DNA reads TGTGCCAGCAGTCCTCCTAGCGGGAGACAAGACAATGAGCAGTTCTTC.

V and J are TRBV28 and TRBJ2-5; 13 bases are shared with TRBD2. Germline trimming cut 10 bases from V and 3 bases from J; bases unmatched to any gene: 2. Germline loops: CDR1 MDHEN, CDR2 SYDVKM. This CDR3 spans 13 amino acids. DNA for the CDR3: TGTGCCACAGGGACTAGCGGGGAAGAGACCCAGTACTTC. Encoded protein: CATGTSGEETQYF.

This rearrangement joins TRBV28 to TRBJ1-3, with D possibly matching TRBD1 (6 bases). The germline V and J ends were trimmed by 10 bases and 0 bases, with 13 bases remaining between them. The CDR3 runs to 14 residues. Germline CDR1 and CDR2: MDHEN and SYDVKM. Written as DNA, the CDR3 is TGTGCCACCTACACAGGGTCCTCTGGAAACACCATATATTTT. Protein sequence: CATYTGSSGNTIYF. Supplemented by reference TRBV28 and TRBJ1-3, the full variable domain reads DVKVTQSSRYLVKRTGEKVFLECVQDMDHENMFWYRQDPGLGLRLIYFSYDVKMKEKGDIPEGYSVSREKKERFSLILESASTNQTSMYLCATYTGSSGNTIYFGEGSWLTVV.

CDR3 residues: CASSQNEGRDYGYTF. Written as DNA, the CDR3 is TGTGCCAGCTCACAAAACGAGGGTCGGGACTATGGCTACACCTTC. The chain has TRBV18 and TRBJ1-2; unclear D gene. Germline V gene data show CDR1 as KGHSH and CDR2 as LQKENI. Trimming cost V 4 bases and J 3 bases, with 15 bases left between them. The CDR3 contains 15 residues.

The chain is built from TRBV7-3 and TRBJ2-3, with 8 positions matching TRBD2. There are 16 residues in the CDR3. Per germline, CDR1 SGHTA and CDR2 FQGTGA. The trim removed 5 bases at V and 2 bases at J, leaving 9 bases unmatched. Written as DNA, the CDR3 is TGTGCCAGCAGCCTAAATCAAGCGGGGGTCACAGATACGCAGTATTTT. Protein product: CASSLNQAGVTDTQYF.

The table lists this clone with a few counts. For the CDR3, the DNA is TGTGCCAGCAGCTTAGACTCCACCGAGGGTGAAAAACTGTTTTTT. Its translation: CASSLDSTEGEKLFF. The genes are TRBV5-8 and TRBJ1-4; D is ambiguous. The CDR3 runs 15 residues. V gave up 2 bases and J gave up 7 bases, with 15 bases separating them. CDR1 and CDR2 from the germline V gene are SGHTS and YDEGEE.

The chain employs TRBV5-1 and TRBJ1-2; 11 bases are shared with TRBD1. The germline gives CDR1 SGHRS, CDR2 YFSETQ. V shed 3 bases, J shed 8 bases, and the junction held 0 bases outside the gene matches. The CDR3 covers 12 residues. The CDR3 DNA is TGCGCCAGCAGCTGGACAGGGGGCGGCTACACCTTC. Protein sequence: CASSWTGGGYTF.